This T cell receptor (beta chain) emerged from a study of molecular identifiers for immune sequencing clone quantification. TCRdb redid the calling of the PCR reads with MiXCR, one entry per CDR3 protein. The data show about 510,000 distinct CDR3 sequences, with roughly 24% seen just once and under 0.8% held by the top ten. The CDR3 extends over 15 amino acids. Germline assignment: CDR1 SGHAT and CDR2 FQNNGV. The ends lost 5 bases at V and 4 bases at J; junction bases unmatched: 10. The sequencing sample was made of naive CD8+ T cells from blood, with Jurkat cell RNA spiked in. Subset specified: FACS-sorted CD8+CD4-CCR7+CD45RA+ naive T cells. The source of this sequence is a human donor in good health. Some libraries in this study had Jurkat cell RNA spiked in. J is TRBJ2-5 and V is TRBV11-2; 7 bases fit TRBD2. In DNA, the CDR3 is TGTGCCAGCAGCCAGCCACTGGCGGGAGCAGAGACCCAGTACTTC. Amino acid sequence: CASSQPLAGAETQYF. The full variable domain, its missing parts supplied by reference TRBV11-2 and TRBJ2-5, is EAGVAQSPRYKIIEKRQSVAFWCNPISGHATLYWYQQILGQGPKLLIQFQNNGVVDDSQLPKDRFSAERLKGVDSTLKIQPAKLEDSAVYLCASSQPLAGAETQYFGPGTRLLVL.